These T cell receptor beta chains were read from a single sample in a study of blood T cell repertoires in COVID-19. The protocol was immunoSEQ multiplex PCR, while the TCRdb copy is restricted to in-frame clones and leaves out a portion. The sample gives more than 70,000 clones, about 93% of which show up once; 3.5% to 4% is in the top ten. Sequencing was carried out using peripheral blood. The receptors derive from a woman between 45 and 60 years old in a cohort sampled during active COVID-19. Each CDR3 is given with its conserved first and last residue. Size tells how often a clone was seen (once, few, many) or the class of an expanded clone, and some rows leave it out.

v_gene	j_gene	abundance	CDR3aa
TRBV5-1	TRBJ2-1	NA	CASRDGTGGGNEQFF
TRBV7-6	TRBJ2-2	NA	CASSLGLTQNTGELFF
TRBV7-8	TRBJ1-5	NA	CASSLGRGSNQPQHF
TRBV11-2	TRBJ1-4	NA	CASSLSAGTVNEKLFF
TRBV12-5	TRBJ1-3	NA	CASGLQGTGNTIYF
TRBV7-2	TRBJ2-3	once	CASSFSTLAGATDTQYF
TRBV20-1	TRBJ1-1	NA	CSASPTANTEAFF
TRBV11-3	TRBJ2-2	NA	CASSFHRGTGELFF
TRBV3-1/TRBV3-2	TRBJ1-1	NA	CASSQVTGITEAFF
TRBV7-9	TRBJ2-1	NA	CASSLHREGYNEQFF
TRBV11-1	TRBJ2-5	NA	CASSGGIAGGQETQYF
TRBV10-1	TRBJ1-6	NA	CASSPGALNSPLHF
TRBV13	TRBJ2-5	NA	CASSFAVAGLPFQETQYF
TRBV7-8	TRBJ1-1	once	CASSLVGQKEAFF
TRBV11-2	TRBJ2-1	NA	CASSLHGLAGVLNNEQFF
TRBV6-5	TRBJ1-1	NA	CASSYARVGYTEAFF
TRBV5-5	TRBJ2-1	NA	CASSAGTGASQSRQFF
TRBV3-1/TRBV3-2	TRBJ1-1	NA	CASSQNRAAEAFF
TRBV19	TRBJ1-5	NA	CASSRTSRAPQHF
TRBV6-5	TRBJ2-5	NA	CASSYRGTGQETQYF
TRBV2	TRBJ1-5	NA	CAGGQNSNQPQHF
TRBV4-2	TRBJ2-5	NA	CASSQTGLAGGEETQYF
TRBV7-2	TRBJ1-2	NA	CASSLEWSAFSGGYTF
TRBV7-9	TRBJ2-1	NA	CASSSMTSDSYNEQFF
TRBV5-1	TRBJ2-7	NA	CASSLGPGLAANYEQYF
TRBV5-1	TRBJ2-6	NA	CASSLDPRSGANVLTF
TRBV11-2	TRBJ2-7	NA	CASSQTSGGPVNLYEQYF
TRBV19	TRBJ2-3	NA	CASSPAAGGTDTQYF
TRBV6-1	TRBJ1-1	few	CASSEVGATEAFF
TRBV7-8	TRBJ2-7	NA	CASSLAFSGRPYEQYF
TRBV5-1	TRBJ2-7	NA	CASSLYSGSYEQYF
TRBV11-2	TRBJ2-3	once	CASSLDLGADTQYF
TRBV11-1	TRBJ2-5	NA	CASSLIAGRGGTQYF
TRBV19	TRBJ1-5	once	CASSILQGGNQPQHF
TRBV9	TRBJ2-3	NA	CASSVGRDTQYF
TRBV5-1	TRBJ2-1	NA	CATWTSGTYNEQFF
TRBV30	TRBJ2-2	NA	CAWSVGYYRSYTGELFF
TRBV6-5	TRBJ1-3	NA	CASTKPSSGNTIYF
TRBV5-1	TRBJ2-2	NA	CASSLSGNTGELFF
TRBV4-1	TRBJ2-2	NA	CASNQAYGVANTGELFF
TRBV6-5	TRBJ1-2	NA	CASRGAGGYLGYTF
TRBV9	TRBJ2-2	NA	CASSVHRAQNTGELFF
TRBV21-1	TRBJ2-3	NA	CASTPLHTGGNRAGSSTDTQYF